A single sample gave rise to the 5 T cell receptor beta chains below, sequenced in a study of OX40 agonist ivuxolimab in advanced cancers. The method was immunoSEQ multiplex PCR; TCRdb's version includes in-frame clones alone and lacks a portion of them. Of tens of thousands of clones in the sample, about 90% were seen once. The source was CD4+ or CD8+ T cells sorted from blood, collected in a trial of the OX40 agonist ivuxolimab. These receptors were taken from an adult with an advanced solid tumor such as melanoma, head and neck, liver or kidney cancer.

The chain carries TRBV18 and TRBJ2-5; D remains unclear. Trimming removed 5 bases from V and 5 bases from J, with 9 bases in between. Germline V gene lookup returns CDR1 KGHSH and CDR2 LQKENI. The CDR3 is made up of 12 amino acids. CDR3 protein: CASSSQRETQYF. The DNA of the CDR3 is TGTGCCAGCTCATCGCAAAGGGAGACCCAGTACTTC.

This clone was counted a single time. The chain employs TRBV10-2 and TRBJ2-5, with a possible D match to TRBD1 (5 bases). The V gene's germline CDR1 is WSHSY and CDR2 SAAADI. The CDR3 sequence is 16 residues long. Trimming cost V 4 bases and J 2 bases, with 17 bases left between them. The CDR3 nucleotides are TGCGCCAGCAGTGTCCTCGACAGTTCTTTACAAGAGACCCAGTACTTC. Translating it yields CASSVLDSSLQETQYF.

V usage is TRBV6-1 and J usage is TRBJ2-1; D might be TRBD2 (6 bases). The CDR3 contains 15 residues. Trimming removed 9 bases from V and 7 bases from J, with 22 bases in between. Germline V CDR1 and CDR2: MNHNS, SASEGT. For the CDR3, the DNA is TGTGCCAGTCAGATGGGACTCCTTATGGGGAATGAGCAGTTCTTC. It codes for CASQMGLLMGNEQFF.

This clone occurred once. This sequence joins TRBV6-5 and TRBJ1-1, with 9 nucleotides matching TRBD1. The CDR3 sequence is 14 residues long. In germline, CDR1 is MNHEY, CDR2 SVGAGI. V shed 6 bases, J shed 6 bases, and the junction held 8 bases outside the gene matches. In nucleotides, the CDR3 is TGTGCCAGCAGGGGACAGGGAACGTTCGCTGAAGCTTTCTTT. It is translated as CASRGQGTFAEAFF.

V is TRBV19 and J is TRBJ2-1, with 10 bases aligning to TRBD2. V lost 3 bases, J lost 9 bases, and 2 bases stayed unmatched. Germline V gene data show CDR1 as LNHDA and CDR2 as SQIVND (reference sequence). The length of the CDR3 is 13 residues. CDR3 nucleotides: TGTGCCAGTAGTATCCCTAGCGGGAGTGAGCAGTTCTTC. Its translation: CASSIPSGSEQFF.